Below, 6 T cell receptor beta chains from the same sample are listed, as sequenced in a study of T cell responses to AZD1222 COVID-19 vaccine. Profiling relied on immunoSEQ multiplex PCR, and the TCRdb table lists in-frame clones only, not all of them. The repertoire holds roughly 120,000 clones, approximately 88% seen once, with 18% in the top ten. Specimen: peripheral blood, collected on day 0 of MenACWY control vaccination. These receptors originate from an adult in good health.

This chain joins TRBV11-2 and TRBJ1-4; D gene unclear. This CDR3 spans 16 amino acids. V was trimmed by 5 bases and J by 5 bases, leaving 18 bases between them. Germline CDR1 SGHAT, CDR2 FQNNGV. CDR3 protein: CASSPTLLGSNEKLFF. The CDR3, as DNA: TGTGCCAGCAGCCCAACCCTGCTAGGGTCGAATGAAAAACTGTTTTTT.

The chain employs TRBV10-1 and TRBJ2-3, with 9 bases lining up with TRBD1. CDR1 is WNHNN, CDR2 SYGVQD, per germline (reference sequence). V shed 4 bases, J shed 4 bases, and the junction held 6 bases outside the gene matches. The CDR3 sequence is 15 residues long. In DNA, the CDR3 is TGCGCCAGCAGTGGTCTCCGGGACAGGGCAGATACGCAGTATTTT. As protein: CASSGLRDRADTQYF.

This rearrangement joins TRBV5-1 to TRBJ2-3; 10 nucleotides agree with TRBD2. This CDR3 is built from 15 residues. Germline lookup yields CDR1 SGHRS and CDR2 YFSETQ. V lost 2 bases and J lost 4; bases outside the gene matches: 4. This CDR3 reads CASSLAGGPSDTQYF. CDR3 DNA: TGCGCCAGCAGCTTAGCGGGAGGGCCTTCAGATACGCAGTATTTT.

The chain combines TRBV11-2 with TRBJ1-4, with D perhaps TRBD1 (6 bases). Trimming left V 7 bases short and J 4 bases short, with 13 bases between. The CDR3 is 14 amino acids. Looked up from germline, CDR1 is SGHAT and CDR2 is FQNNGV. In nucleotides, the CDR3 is TGTGCCAGCACCCCGGACAGACTTAATGAAAAACTGTTTTTT. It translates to CASTPDRLNEKLFF.

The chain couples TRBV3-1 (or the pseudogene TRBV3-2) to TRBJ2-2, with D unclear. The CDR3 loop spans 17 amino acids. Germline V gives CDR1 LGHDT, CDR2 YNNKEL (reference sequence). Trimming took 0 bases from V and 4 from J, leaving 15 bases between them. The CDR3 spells CASSQDLTVRGTGELFF. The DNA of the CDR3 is TGTGCCAGCAGCCAAGATCTAACGGTGCGAGGCACCGGGGAGCTGTTTTTT.

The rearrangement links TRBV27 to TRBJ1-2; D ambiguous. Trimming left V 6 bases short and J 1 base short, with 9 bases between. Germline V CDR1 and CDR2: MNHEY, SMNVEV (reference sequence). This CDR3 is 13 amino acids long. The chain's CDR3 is CASRGSGNYGYTF. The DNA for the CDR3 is TGTGCCAGCAGAGGTTCGGGTAACTATGGCTACACCTTC.